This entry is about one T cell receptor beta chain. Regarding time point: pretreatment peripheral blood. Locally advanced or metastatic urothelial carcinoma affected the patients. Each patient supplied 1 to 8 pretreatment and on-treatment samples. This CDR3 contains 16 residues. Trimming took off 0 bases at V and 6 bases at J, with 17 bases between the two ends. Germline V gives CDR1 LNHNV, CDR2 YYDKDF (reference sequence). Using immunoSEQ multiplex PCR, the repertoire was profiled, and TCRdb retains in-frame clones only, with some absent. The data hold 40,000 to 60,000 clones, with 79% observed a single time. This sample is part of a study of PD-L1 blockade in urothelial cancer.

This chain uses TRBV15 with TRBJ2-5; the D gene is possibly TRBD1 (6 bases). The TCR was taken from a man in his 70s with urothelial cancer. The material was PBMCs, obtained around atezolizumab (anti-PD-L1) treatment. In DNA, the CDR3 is TGTGCCACCAGCAGAGAAGGGCAGGGGTATATGAAGACCCAGTACTTC. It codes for CATSREGQGYMKTQYF.